What follows is one T cell receptor (beta chain) and its context. Looked up from germline, CDR1 is LGHNA and CDR2 is YSLEER. The junction had 16 bases not matched to a gene; V was cut back by 4 bases and J by 0 bases. The CDR3 runs 19 residues. This specimen comes from a study of technical replicates of blood from several donors. Sequencing used immunoSEQ multiplex PCR; TCRdb keeps in-frame clones, though not all of them. The table lists 50,000 to 65,000 clones, around nine tenths of them singletons. The sequencing sample was made of PBMCs. The rearrangement uses TRBV4-3 and TRBJ2-3; TRBD2 matches 7 bases. This sequence was found in a human donor in good health. Some clones in this sample may be carry-over from other donors' samples. Written as DNA, the CDR3 is TGCGCCAGCAGCCCCCAAAGGTGGCTGGCGGGGGTTAGCACAGATACGCAGTATTTT. Amino acid sequence: CASSPQRWLAGVSTDTQYF.